Included here is one T cell receptor beta chain sequence, with context. Its matching antigen is unknown. The data are from a study of T cell repertoires in cytomegalovirus infection. Turning to the study itself: CMV infection plus the matching HLA type was flagged by public TCR beta signatures. Study outcomes and limitations: It was HLA-C-restricted CMV-specific TCR beta clonotypes that dominated the response ex vivo.

TCRdb fed the reads into MiXCR, producing one record per CDR3 protein. Of around 530,000 distinct CDR3 sequences listed, approximately 17% were seen once; the top ten hold roughly a quarter. Germline V gives CDR1 SGHTA, CDR2 FQGTGA. This CDR3 spans 15 amino acids. J lost 4 bases, V lost 0 bases, and 3 bases had no gene match. This receptor was taken from a human donor in good health (CMV status not recorded). Some clones in this sample may be carry-over from other donors' samples. The rearrangement uses TRBV7-3 and TRBJ2-5; TRBD2 matches at 9 bases. Sequenced sample: CD8+ T cells from PBMCs. This CDR3 reads CASSLTGGRVETQYF. CDR3 sequence (DNA): TGTGCCAGCAGCTTAACGGGCGGGAGGGTAGAGACCCAGTACTTC.